This entry lists 21 T cell receptor beta chains sequenced from one sample in a study of monozygotic twins with inflammatory bowel disease. TCRdb reprocessed the 5' RACE reads; each CDR3 protein has one entry and no DNA is given. This listing includes under 150,000 distinct CDR3 sequences. The sequenced sample was blood. These receptors came from a human donor with ulcerative colitis or Crohn's disease, or a healthy co-twin of an affected twin (not recorded which).

V gene TRBV5-1 combines with J gene TRBJ1-1. The CDR3 has 14 residues. Germline CDR1 is SGHRS and CDR2 is YFSETQ. CDR3 loop: CASSLLTGNTEAFF.

The chain recombines TRBV11-1 with TRBJ2-4; absent DNA, TCRdb's TRBD2 call cannot be checked. The CDR3 totals 19 residues. Germline loops: CDR1 SGHAT, CDR2 FQDESV (reference sequence). CDR3 sequence reads: CASSLVLAGDYLAKNIQYF.

J is TRBJ2-3 and V is TRBV25-1; TCRdb's D call, TRBD1, is unchecked because there is no DNA. Germline loops: CDR1 MGHDK, CDR2 SYGVNS. The CDR3 sequence is 16 residues long. The CDR3 spells CASSARTGGSTDTQYF.

The chain combines TRBV27 with TRBJ1-1. Germline lookup yields CDR1 MNHEY and CDR2 SMNVEV (reference sequence). The CDR3 covers 15 residues. CDR3 sequence: CASSRNSALNTEAFF.

The chain carries TRBV5-4 and TRBJ2-7; TCRdb's D call of TRBD2 is untestable without DNA. The germline V gene encodes CDR1 SGHNT and CDR2 YYREEE (reference sequence). This CDR3 is built from 14 residues. The CDR3 loop is CASSRDSSGYEQYF.

The chain uses TRBV27 and TRBJ2-7; TCRdb outputs TRBD1, but without DNA this stays unchecked. Germline lookup yields CDR1 MNHEY and CDR2 SMNVEV (reference sequence). This CDR3 region has 14 residues. The chain's CDR3 is CASSSGTGIYEQYF.

This chain uses TRBV5-6 with TRBJ1-1. The CDR3 spans 16 residues. Per the germline V gene, CDR1 is SGHDT and CDR2 is YYEEEE. The CDR3 here is CASSLFGGVGYAEAFF.

This chain joins TRBV29-1 and TRBJ1-2; the TCRdb D gene call, TRBD1, has no DNA to confirm it. In germline, CDR1 is SQVTM, CDR2 ANQGSEA. The CDR3 is made up of 13 amino acids. The CDR3 is CSVVSGSGYGYTF.

This chain uses TRBV3-1 with TRBJ2-7; TCRdb picks TRBD1, but there is no DNA to check that call. Per the germline V gene, CDR1 is LGHDT and CDR2 is YNNKEL (reference sequence). The CDR3 contains 14 residues. This CDR3 is CASSPRGVLYEQYF.

This chain links TRBV29-1 with TRBJ2-2. Germline V gives CDR1 SQVTM, CDR2 ANQGSEA. This CDR3 region has 11 residues. CDR3 sequence: CSVEAGGELFF.

The chain joins TRBV5-1 to TRBJ2-7; with no DNA, the TCRdb D assignment of TRBD1 cannot be verified. This CDR3 comprises 14 residues. CDR1 is SGHRS and CDR2 is YFSETQ in the germline V gene. CDR3 loop: CASSLITGDYEQYF.

This rearrangement joins TRBV20-1 to TRBJ2-4; no DNA is available, so the TRBD1 call from TCRdb remains unchecked. The CDR3 loop spans 14 amino acids. Germline lookup yields CDR1 DFQATT and CDR2 SNEGSKA (reference sequence). This chain's CDR3 is CSARVDRGQYIQYF.

The rearrangement links TRBV29-1 to TRBJ2-6. Germline V gene sequence: CDR1 SQVTM, CDR2 ANQGSEA. This CDR3 is 13 amino acids long. The CDR3: CSAEDSGANVLTF.

The rearrangement joins TRBV27 to TRBJ1-4; absent DNA, TCRdb's TRBD1 call cannot be checked. The CDR3 is 14 residues long. Germline values: CDR1 MNHEY, CDR2 SMNVEV (reference sequence). CDR3 loop: CASSQRDRAEKLFF.

The chain joins TRBV7-2 to TRBJ2-5. CDR3 size: 14 residues. The V gene's germline CDR1 is SGHTA and CDR2 FQGNSA. The CDR3 sequence is CASSFDSIQETQYF. Drawing the rest from reference TRBV7-2 and TRBJ2-5, the complete variable domain is GAGVSQSPSNKVTEKGKDVELRCDPISGHTALYWYRQSLGQGLEFLIYFQGNSAPDKSGLPSDRFSAERTGGSVSTLTIQRTQQEDSAVYLCASSFDSIQETQYFGPGTRLLVL.

The chain recombines TRBV29-1 with TRBJ2-6; TCRdb's D gene call, TRBD1, goes unchecked for lack of DNA. The germline gives CDR1 SQVTM, CDR2 ANQGSEA. The CDR3 is 15 residues long. The CDR3 sequence: CSALTGRGGANVLTF.

This chain links TRBV11-2 with TRBJ2-7; the D call from TCRdb, TRBD1, cannot be confirmed without DNA. The CDR3 has 14 residues. Germline V gene lookup returns CDR1 SGHAT and CDR2 FQNNGV. CDR3: CASSPGRRSYEQYF. Drawing the rest from reference TRBV11-2 and TRBJ2-7, the complete variable domain is EAGVAQSPRYKIIEKRQSVAFWCNPISGHATLYWYQQILGQGPKLLIQFQNNGVVDDSQLPKDRFSAERLKGVDSTLKIQPAKLEDSAVYLCASSPGRRSYEQYFGPGTRLTVT.

The chain combines TRBV29-1 with TRBJ1-1. The CDR3 contains 14 residues. Germline loops: CDR1 SQVTM, CDR2 ANQGSEA. The CDR3 here is CSANTHSPNTEAFF.

The V call is TRBV12-3 or TRBV12-4, the J call TRBJ1-5; TCRdb returns TRBD1, unconfirmable since there is no DNA. This CDR3 comprises 15 residues. The CDR3 reads CASSRTDYSNQPQHF.

This chain uses TRBV5-6 with TRBJ2-3. CDR1 SGHDT and CDR2 YYEEEE come from the germline V gene. CDR3 length: 13 amino acids. CDR3 region: CASRTASTDTQYF.

The chain couples TRBV5-6 to TRBJ2-3; TCRdb's assignment of TRBD2 cannot be checked, as there is no DNA. The CDR3 has 16 residues. Germline-derived CDR1 and CDR2 are SGHDT and YYEEEE. The CDR3 spells CASSISPGLVGDTQYF.